A selection of T cell receptor beta chains follows, all from one sample in a study of T cell repertoires in cytomegalovirus infection. MiXCR was run by TCRdb on the reads, yielding one entry per CDR3 protein. The table shows approximately 490,000 distinct CDR3 sequences, with 11% occurring only once. Material for sequencing was PBMCs. The receptors were sampled from a human donor in good health (CMV status not recorded). Some clones in this sample may be carry-over from other donors' samples. Each CDR3 is given with its conserved first and last residue. Each record gives: clone size, J gene, V gene, D gene, CDR3 protein, CDR3 DNA. D genes are given only for firm matches. Only part of the rows carry a size: once, few, many, or a class if the clone is expanded.

- TRBJ2-7 TRBV3-1 TRBD1 CASSQGDRAEQYF TGTGCCAGCAGCCAAGGGGACAGAGCTGAGCAGTACTTC
many TRBJ2-3 TRBV19 - CASRSHTAVDTQYF TGTGCCAGTAGGTCACATACCGCGGTAGATACGCAGTATTTT
many TRBJ2-7 TRBV5-1 - CASSLAERSYEQYF TGCGCCAGCAGCTTGGCGGAACGCTCCTACGAGCAGTACTTC
many TRBJ2-5 TRBV7-2 - CASSLLQVQMGETQYF TGTGCCAGCAGCTTACTGCAGGTTCAAATGGGGGAGACCCAGTACTTC
many TRBJ1-1 TRBV12-5 - CASGLVINRDETEAFF TGTGCTAGTGGTTTGGTAATTAACAGGGATGAGACTGAAGCTTTCTTT
- TRBJ2-5 TRBV10-1 TRBD2 CTSSASGGQETQYF TGCACCAGCAGTGCCAGCGGGGGACAAGAGACCCAGTACTTC
- TRBJ2-1 TRBV29-1 - CSVGGKGGGAFSNEQFF TGCAGCGTTGGGGGAAAGGGAGGAGGGGCATTTTCAAATGAGCAGTTCTTC
few TRBJ1-1 TRBV29-1 - CSVLGRGTDTEAFF TGCAGCGTTCTCGGTAGGGGTACGGACACTGAAGCTTTCTTT
many TRBJ1-4 TRBV10-3 - CAISASEAGEKLFF TGTGCCATCAGTGCGTCGGAGGCGGGTGAAAAACTGTTTTTT
few TRBJ2-4 TRBV12-3/TRBV12-4 - CASRERDIQYF TGTGCCAGCAGGGAACGAGACATTCAGTACTTC
- TRBJ1-1 TRBV30 - CAWSGAPEAFF TGTGCCTGGAGTGGGGCCCCTGAAGCTTTCTTT
few TRBJ2-7 TRBV29-1 - CSGGGSYGQYF TGCAGCGGTGGGGGTAGTTACGGGCAGTACTTC
many TRBJ1-6 TRBV7-9 - CASSRSRTAGSYNSPLHF TGTGCCAGCAGCCGATCCCGGACCGCCGGCTCCTATAATTCACCCCTCCACTTT
many TRBJ2-7 TRBV7-2 TRBD1 CASTLAETGPYEQYF TGTGCCAGCACTTTAGCAGAGACAGGGCCCTACGAGCAGTACTTC
few TRBJ2-3 TRBV3-1 TRBD2 CASSPRTSAQYF TGTGCCAGCAGCCCCCGGACTAGCGCCCAGTATTTT
many TRBJ1-1 TRBV7-9 TRBD1 CASSRLGDRNTEAFF TGTGCCAGCAGCCGACTCGGGGACAGGAACACTGAAGCTTTCTTT
many TRBJ1-5 TRBV12-3/TRBV12-4 - CASSSQGDNQPQHF TGTGCCAGCAGCTCACAGGGCGACAATCAGCCCCAGCATTTT
few TRBJ2-1 TRBV28 - CASNEGRSSYNEQFF TGTGCCAGCAATGAAGGACGTAGCTCCTACAATGAGCAGTTCTTC
- TRBJ2-7 TRBV6-1 TRBD2 CASSEASGRFYEQYF TGTGCCAGCAGTGAAGCGAGCGGGAGGTTCTACGAGCAGTACTTC
many TRBJ1-2 TRBV7-2 - CASSLVQGANYGYTF TGTGCCAGCAGCTTAGTACAAGGGGCTAACTATGGCTACACCTTC
few TRBJ1-2 TRBV30 - CAWSGVGRANYGYTF TGTGCCTGGAGTGGGGTGGGCAGGGCGAACTATGGCTACACCTTC
- TRBJ1-4 TRBV12-3/TRBV12-4 - CASSLDAENEKLFF TGTGCCAGCAGTTTAGATGCAGAGAATGAAAAACTGTTTTTT
- TRBJ2-5 TRBV12-3/TRBV12-4 - CASSHGPVPTQETQYF TGTGCCAGCAGTCACGGACCCGTCCCAACCCAAGAGACCCAGTACTTC
- TRBJ2-1 TRBV2 TRBD2 CARNSGSSYNEQFF TGTGCCAGAAATAGCGGGAGCTCCTACAATGAGCAGTTCTTC
- TRBJ2-7 TRBV27 - CATGLGYRSGNEQYF TGTGCCACCGGGCTGGGCTATCGGAGTGGCAACGAGCAGTACTTC
few TRBJ2-3 TRBV10-3 TRBD2 CATAGGDTQYF TGTGCCACTGCGGGGGGAGATACGCAGTATTTT
few TRBJ1-4 TRBV25-1 - CASSELGPNEKLFF TGTGCCAGCAGTGAATTAGGGCCTAATGAAAAACTGTTTTTT
many TRBJ1-2 TRBV7-2 - CASSLSAGTSYGYTF TGTGCCAGCAGCTTAAGCGCAGGGACGTCCTATGGCTACACCTTC
many TRBJ1-1 TRBV7-3 TRBD1 CASRGSTGQGEAFF TGTGCCAGCAGGGGTTCGACAGGGCAAGGTGAAGCTTTCTTT
many TRBJ2-1 TRBV10-3 TRBD1 CAIRDRDFPSYNEQFF TGTGCCATCAGGGACAGGGATTTTCCCTCCTACAATGAGCAGTTCTTC
many TRBJ1-2 TRBV18 - CASSQMREGYTF TGTGCCAGCTCACAAATGAGGGAAGGCTACACCTTC
- TRBJ2-7 TRBV10-3 TRBD1 CAISGGQGHSEQYF TGTGCCATCAGTGGGGGACAGGGCCACTCCGAGCAGTACTTC
many TRBJ2-7 TRBV7-9 TRBD2 CASSPSGLAGGEQYF TGTGCCAGCAGCCCATCGGGACTAGCGGGAGGCGAGCAGTACTTC
- TRBJ2-1 TRBV19 TRBD2 CASNLGLEGYEQFF TGTGCCAGTAACTTGGGACTAGAGGGCTATGAGCAGTTCTTC
many TRBJ1-5 TRBV3-1 TRBD1 CASSQGAQPQHF TGTGCCAGCAGTCAGGGGGCTCAGCCCCAGCATTTT
- TRBJ2-2 TRBV19 TRBD1 CASSKGQGKAGELFF TGTGCCAGTAGTAAGGGACAGGGCAAAGCCGGGGAGCTGTTTTTT
- TRBJ2-2 TRBV29-1 - CSVSRTLNTGELFF TGCAGCGTTAGCAGGACCTTGAACACCGGGGAGCTGTTTTTT
many TRBJ2-1 TRBV4-1 TRBD2 CASSQDPSSGSYNEQFF TGCGCCAGCAGCCAAGACCCCTCTAGCGGGTCCTACAATGAGCAGTTCTTC
many TRBJ1-1 TRBV12-3/TRBV12-4 TRBD1 CASSLGQLLREAFF TGTGCCAGCAGTTTGGGACAGCTTCTCCGGGAAGCTTTCTTT
many TRBJ2-5 TRBV11-1 - CASSPTTGQLYQETQYF TGTGCCAGCAGCCCTACGACAGGACAACTGTACCAAGAGACCCAGTACTTC
many TRBJ2-1 TRBV7-8 - CASSTTGNEQFF TGTGCCAGCAGCACAACAGGGAATGAGCAGTTCTTC
- TRBJ2-7 TRBV4-2 - CASSQVKGPYEQYF TGTGCCAGCAGCCAAGTTAAGGGGCCCTACGAGCAGTACTTC
many TRBJ2-3 TRBV7-8 TRBD1 CASSPQGLITDTQYF TGTGCCAGCAGCCCACAGGGGCTTATCACAGATACGCAGTATTTT
few TRBJ2-5 TRBV10-3 TRBD2 CAISQRGEETQYF TGTGCCATCAGTCAGCGGGGAGAAGAGACCCAGTACTTC
few TRBJ2-3 TRBV3-1 TRBD2 CASSQAARERDTQYF TGTGCCAGCAGCCAAGCGGCGCGGGAGAGAGATACGCAGTATTTT
- TRBJ2-7 TRBV5-6 TRBD1 CASSFRQGLSSYEQYF TGTGCCAGCAGCTTCCGACAGGGCTTAAGCTCCTACGAGCAGTACTTC
many TRBJ1-1 TRBV7-9 TRBD1 CASRRGQGIEAFF TGTGCCAGCAGACGAGGACAGGGGATTGAAGCTTTCTTT
many TRBJ2-5 TRBV19 - CATRDKSQETQYF TGTGCCACTAGGGACAAATCCCAAGAGACCCAGTACTTC
many TRBJ1-6 TRBV19 - CASSHGASGPLHF TGTGCCAGTAGCCACGGTGCGTCGGGACCCCTCCACTTT
many TRBJ2-7 TRBV20-1 - CSARVISGNSYEQYF TGCAGTGCTAGAGTAATTAGCGGAAACTCCTACGAGCAGTACTTC
- TRBJ2-3 TRBV29-1 TRBD1 CSVRQGPSTDTQYF TGCAGCGTTAGACAGGGGCCTAGCACAGATACGCAGTATTTT
few TRBJ2-3 TRBV27 TRBD1 CASSRLRDPGGADTQYF TGTGCCAGCAGCCGCCTCCGGGACCCAGGGGGCGCAGATACGCAGTATTTT